This TCR beta chain was identified during a study of blood T cells in healthy people across ages. This clonotype has ten or more counts. Its antigen is still unknown. Drawn from each donor were 8.5 to 10 milliliters of peripheral blood. For the second PCR, which ran for 7 to 11 cycles, a sample-barcoded 5' primer and a J-beta primer mix were used. Each TCR beta cDNA got a 12-nucleotide random molecular identifier. TCRdb used MiXCR to reprocess the 5' RACE reads, holding one entry per CDR3 protein. The sample lists fewer than 2,000,000 distinct CDR3 sequences; roughly 32% were seen once. This CDR3 has 11 amino acids. Looked up from germline, CDR1 is SGHRS and CDR2 is YFSETQ. The V end was cut by 2 bases, the J end by 5 bases, with 5 bases between. Study-wide points: Comparison with aged donors showed that long-lived donors had more naive CD4+ cells and higher diversity.

The chain recombines TRBV5-1 with TRBJ2-7; D is unclear. Sequencing input: blood. This sequence originates from a woman younger than 45 in good health. CDR3 nucleotides: TGCGCCAGCAGCTTTAGTAACGAGCAGTACTTC. The encoded protein is CASSFSNEQYF.